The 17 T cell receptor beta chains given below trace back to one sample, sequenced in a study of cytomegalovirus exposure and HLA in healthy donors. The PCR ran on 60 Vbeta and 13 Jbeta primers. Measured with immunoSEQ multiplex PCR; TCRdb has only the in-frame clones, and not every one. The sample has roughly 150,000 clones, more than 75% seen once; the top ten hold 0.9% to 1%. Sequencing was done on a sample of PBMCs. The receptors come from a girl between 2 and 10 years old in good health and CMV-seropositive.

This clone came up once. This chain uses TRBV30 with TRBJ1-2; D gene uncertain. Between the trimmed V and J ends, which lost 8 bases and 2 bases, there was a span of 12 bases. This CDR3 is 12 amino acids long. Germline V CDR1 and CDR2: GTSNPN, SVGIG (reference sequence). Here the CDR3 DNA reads TGTGCCCTCCAAGCGGTGAACTATGGCTACACCTTC. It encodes CALQAVNYGYTF.

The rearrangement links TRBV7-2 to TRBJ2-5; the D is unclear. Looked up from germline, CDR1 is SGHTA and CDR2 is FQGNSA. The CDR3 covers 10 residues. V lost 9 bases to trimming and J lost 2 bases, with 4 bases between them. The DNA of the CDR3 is TGTGCCAGTGCGCAAGAGACCCAGTACTTC. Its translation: CASAQETQYF.

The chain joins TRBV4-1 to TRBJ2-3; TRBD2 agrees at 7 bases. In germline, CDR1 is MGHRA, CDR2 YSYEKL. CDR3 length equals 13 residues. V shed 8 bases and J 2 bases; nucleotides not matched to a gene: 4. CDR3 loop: CASGRGNTDTQYF. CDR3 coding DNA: TGCGCCAGCGGGCGGGGGAACACAGATACGCAGTATTTT.

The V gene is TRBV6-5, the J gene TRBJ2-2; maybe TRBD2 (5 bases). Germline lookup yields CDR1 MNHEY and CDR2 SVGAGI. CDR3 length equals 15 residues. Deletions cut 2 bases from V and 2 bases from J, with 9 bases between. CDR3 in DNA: TGTGCCAGCAGTTACCTGGGAGTCAACACCGGGGAGCTGTTTTTT. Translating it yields CASSYLGVNTGELFF.

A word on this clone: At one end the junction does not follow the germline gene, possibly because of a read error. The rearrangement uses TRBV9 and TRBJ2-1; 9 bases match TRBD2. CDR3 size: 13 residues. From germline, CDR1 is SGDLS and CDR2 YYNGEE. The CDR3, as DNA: TGTGCCAGTAGCGGGAGTGTTGCTAATGAGCAGTTCTTC. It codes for CASSGSVANEQFF.

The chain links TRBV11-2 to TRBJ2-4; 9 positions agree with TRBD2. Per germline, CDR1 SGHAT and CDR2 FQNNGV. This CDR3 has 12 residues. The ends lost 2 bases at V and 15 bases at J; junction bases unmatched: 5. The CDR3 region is CASSLLSGRPYF. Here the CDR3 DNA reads TGTGCCAGCAGCTTACTTAGCGGGAGACCGTACTTC. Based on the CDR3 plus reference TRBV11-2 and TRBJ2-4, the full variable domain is EAGVAQSPRYKIIEKRQSVAFWCNPISGHATLYWYQQILGQGPKLLIQFQNNGVVDDSQLPKDRFSAERLKGVDSTLKIQPAKLEDSAVYLCASSLLSGRPYFGAGTRLSVL.

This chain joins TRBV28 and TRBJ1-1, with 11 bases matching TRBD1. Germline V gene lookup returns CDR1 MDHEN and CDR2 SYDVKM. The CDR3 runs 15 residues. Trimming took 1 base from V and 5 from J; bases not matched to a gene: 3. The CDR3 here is CASSLSGTGGTEAFF. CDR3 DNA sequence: TGTGCCAGCAGTTTATCCGGGACAGGGGGAACTGAAGCTTTCTTT.

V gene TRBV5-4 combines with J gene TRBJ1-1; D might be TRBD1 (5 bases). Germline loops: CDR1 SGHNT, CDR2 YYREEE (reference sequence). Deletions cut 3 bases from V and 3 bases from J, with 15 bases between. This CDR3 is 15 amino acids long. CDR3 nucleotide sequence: TGTGCCAGCAGCTCAGGACGGGGGACTTACACTGAAGCTTTCTTT. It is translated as CASSSGRGTYTEAFF. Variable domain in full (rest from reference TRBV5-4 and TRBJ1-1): ETGVTQSPTHLIKTRGQQVTLRCSSQSGHNTVSWYQQALGQGPQFIFQYYREEENGRGNFPPRFSGLQFPNYSSELNVNALELDDSALYLCASSSGRGTYTEAFFGQGTRLTVV.

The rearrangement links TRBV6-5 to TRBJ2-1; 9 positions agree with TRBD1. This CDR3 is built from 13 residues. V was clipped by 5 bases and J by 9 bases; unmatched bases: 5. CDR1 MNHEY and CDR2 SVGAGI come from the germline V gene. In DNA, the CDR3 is TGTGCCAGCAGTCCACAGGGGGCGGGTGAGCAGTTCTTC. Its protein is CASSPQGAGEQFF.

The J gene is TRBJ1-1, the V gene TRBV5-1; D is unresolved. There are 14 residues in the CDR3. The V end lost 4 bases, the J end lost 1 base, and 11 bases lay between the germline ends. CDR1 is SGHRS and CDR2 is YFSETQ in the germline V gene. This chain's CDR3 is CASSPGISNTEAFF. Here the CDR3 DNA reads TGCGCCAGCAGCCCCGGGATCTCGAACACTGAAGCTTTCTTT.

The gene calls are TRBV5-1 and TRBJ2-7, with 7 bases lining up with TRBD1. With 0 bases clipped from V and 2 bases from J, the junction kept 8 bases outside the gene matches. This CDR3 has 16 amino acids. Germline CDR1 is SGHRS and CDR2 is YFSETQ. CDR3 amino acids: CASSLGSGTATYEQYF. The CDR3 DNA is TGCGCCAGCAGCTTGGGATCCGGGACAGCAACCTACGAGCAGTACTTC.

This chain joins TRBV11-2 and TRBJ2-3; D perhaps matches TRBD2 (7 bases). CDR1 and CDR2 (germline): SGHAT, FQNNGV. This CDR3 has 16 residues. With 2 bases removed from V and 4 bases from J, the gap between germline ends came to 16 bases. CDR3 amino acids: CASSLSGLGGADTQYF. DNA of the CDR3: TGTGCCAGCAGCTTATCCGGACTAGGGGGGGCAGATACGCAGTATTTT.

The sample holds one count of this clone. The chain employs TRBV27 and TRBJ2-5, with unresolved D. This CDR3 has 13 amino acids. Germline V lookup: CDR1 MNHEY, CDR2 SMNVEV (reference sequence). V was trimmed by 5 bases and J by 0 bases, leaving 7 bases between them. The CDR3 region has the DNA TGTGCCAGCAGTATCCCGTACCAAGAGACCCAGTACTTC. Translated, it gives CASSIPYQETQYF.

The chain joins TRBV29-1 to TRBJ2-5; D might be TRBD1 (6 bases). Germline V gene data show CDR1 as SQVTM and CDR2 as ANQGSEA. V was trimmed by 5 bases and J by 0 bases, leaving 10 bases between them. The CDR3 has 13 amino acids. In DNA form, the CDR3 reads TGCAGCGTTCCCACAGGGTACCAAGAGACCCAGTACTTC. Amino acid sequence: CSVPTGYQETQYF.

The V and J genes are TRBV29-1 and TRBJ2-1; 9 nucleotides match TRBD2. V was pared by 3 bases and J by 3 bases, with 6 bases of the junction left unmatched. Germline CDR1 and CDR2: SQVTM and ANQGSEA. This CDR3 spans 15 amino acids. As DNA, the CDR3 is TGCAGCGTTGAGCACACTAGCGGGCACTACAATGAGCAGTTCTTC. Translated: CSVEHTSGHYNEQFF.

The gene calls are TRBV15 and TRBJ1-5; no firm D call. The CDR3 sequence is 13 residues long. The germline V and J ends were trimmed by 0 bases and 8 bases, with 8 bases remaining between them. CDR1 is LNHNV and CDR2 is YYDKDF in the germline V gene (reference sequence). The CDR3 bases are TGTGCCACCAGCAGAGATGATAGTGAGCCCCAGCATTTT. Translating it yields CATSRDDSEPQHF.

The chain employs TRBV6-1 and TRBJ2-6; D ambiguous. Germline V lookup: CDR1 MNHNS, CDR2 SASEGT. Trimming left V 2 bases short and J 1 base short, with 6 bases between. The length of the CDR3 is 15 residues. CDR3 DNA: TGTGCCAGCAGTGAACTATCATCTGGGGCCAACGTCCTGACTTTC. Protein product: CASSELSSGANVLTF.